One sample yielded the 29 T cell receptor beta chains listed below, sequenced in a study of vaccination effects on CD4 cells after COVID-19 (dated by TCRdb to the early 2020s). After more than nine days of culture, CD4+ T cells were isolated with the EasySep CD4+ T cell isolation kit. No antigen is known for these receptors. Libraries came from the immunoSEQ multiplex PCR assay. In its TCRdb copy, this immuneACCESS table keeps in-frame sequences only and misses some clones. Where compared with another copy, unresolved V genes explain less than half of these, and the others have no known cause. Counted in this sample were about 38,000 clones; more than 75% of them appeared once. The ten biggest clones cover just under 3% of the sample. The sequences come from CD4+ T cells from PBMCs cultured without peptide, collected before COVID-19 vaccination. All receptors derive from a human donor who received a COVID-19 vaccine.

The gene calls are TRBV4-1 and TRBJ1-1; no firm D call. Per germline, CDR1 MGHRA and CDR2 YSYEKL. CDR3 length equals 13 residues. Trimming cost V 1 base and J 7 bases, with 10 bases left between them. The CDR3 sequence: CASSQGGVGEAFF. CDR3 DNA: TGCGCCAGCAGCCAAGGGGGAGTGGGTGAAGCTTTCTTT.

The chain couples TRBV29-1 to TRBJ1-5; D remains ambiguous. Germline-derived CDR1 and CDR2 are SQVTM and ANQGSEA. Trimming shortened V by 4 bases and J by 5 bases, and 9 bases separated the two germline ends. CDR3 length: 12 amino acids. The CDR3 nucleotides read TGCAGCGTTGGCCGGGGTGATCAGCCCCAGCATTTT. It encodes CSVGRGDQPQHF.

The V and J genes are TRBV5-6 and TRBJ1-1, with 8 bases that match TRBD1. CDR1 and CDR2 (germline): SGHDT, YYEEEE. This CDR3 is 17 amino acids long. J gave up 1 base and V 4 bases, and 12 bases lay outside the gene matches. The CDR3 protein is CASSLGGTGRPNTEAFF. The CDR3 bases are TGTGCCAGCAGCCTAGGTGGGACAGGCCGCCCGAACACTGAAGCTTTCTTT.

The chain uses TRBV5-1 and TRBJ2-5; D not resolved. Trimming left V 2 bases short and J 1 base short, with 6 bases between. Germline V gives CDR1 SGHRS, CDR2 YFSETQ. CDR3 length: 13 residues. CDR3 sequence: CASSFSPQETQYF. CDR3 coding DNA: TGCGCCAGCAGCTTCAGCCCCCAAGAGACCCAGTACTTC.

V is TRBV19 and J is TRBJ2-2; D remains ambiguous. V was pared by 2 bases and J by 3 bases, with 13 bases between. This CDR3 has 16 residues. Germline CDR1 reads LNHDA; CDR2 reads SQIVND (reference sequence). Here the CDR3 reads CASSISGLIYTGELFF. CDR3 in DNA: TGTGCCAGTAGTATATCGGGCCTCATCTACACCGGGGAGCTGTTTTTT.

This clone was counted between two and nine times. J is TRBJ1-5 and V is TRBV6-5; possible D gene TRBD1, 5 bases. Germline-derived CDR1 and CDR2 are MNHEY and SVGAGI. The V end was cut by 8 bases, the J end by 5 bases, with 19 bases between. This CDR3 comprises 15 residues. CDR3 coding DNA: TGTGCCAGCCATGCCTACGTTACAGGCGATCAGCCCCAGCATTTT. Translation: CASHAYVTGDQPQHF.

The CDR3: CASSPRGQGMAGELFF. The CDR3 nucleotides are TGTGCCAGCAGCCCACGGGGACAGGGTATGGCCGGGGAGCTGTTTTTT. The V call is TRBV11-2, the J call TRBJ2-2, with TRBD1 identical over 9 bases. The germline gives CDR1 SGHAT, CDR2 FQNNGV. J was trimmed by 6 bases and V by 5 bases; bases with no gene match: 10. The CDR3 loop spans 16 amino acids.

This clone was counted once. The V gene is TRBV6-6, the J gene TRBJ2-3, with D hard to call. The CDR3 covers 13 residues. Germline V gene data show CDR1 as MNHNY and CDR2 as SVGAGI (reference sequence). Between the trimmed V and J ends, which lost 5 bases and 3 bases, there was a span of 9 bases. CDR3 in DNA: TGTGCCAGCAGTCAGATTGGGACAGATACGCAGTATTTT. This codes for CASSQIGTDTQYF.

This chain joins TRBV7-7 and TRBJ2-5, with TRBD1 identical over 8 bases. The germline V gene encodes CDR1 SSHAT and CDR2 FNYEAQ (reference sequence). CDR3 length equals 15 residues. V gave up 5 bases and J gave up 2 bases; unmatched junction bases: 7. Written as DNA, the CDR3 is TGTGCCAGCAGCCAAGGGACAGGTTTTCAAGAGACCCAGTACTTC. Its protein product is CASSQGTGFQETQYF.

V is TRBV6-5 and J is TRBJ1-5; tentatively, D is TRBD1 (5 bases). This CDR3 has 13 amino acids. V was clipped by 7 bases and J by 3 bases, with 10 bases between them. Germline V lookup: CDR1 MNHEY, CDR2 SVGAGI. CDR3 sequence: CASTRGNNQPQHF. Here the CDR3 DNA reads TGTGCCAGCACCCGGGGGAACAATCAGCCCCAGCATTTT.

CDR3 protein: CASSYRQGTSQPQHF. The CDR3 bases are TGTGCCAGCAGTTACCGGCAGGGTACAAGTCAGCCCCAGCATTTT. The gene calls are TRBV6-2 or TRBV6-3 and TRBJ1-5, with a possible D match to TRBD1 (5 bases). The ends were cut back, 2 bases at V and 6 bases at J, with 14 bases in the middle. From germline, CDR1 is MNHEY and CDR2 SVGEGT. CDR3 length: 15 amino acids.

This clone came up a few times. The chain combines TRBV7-9 with TRBJ1-4; TRBD1 matches 7 bases. V lost 1 base to trimming and J lost 6 bases; unmatched junction nucleotides: 2. Germline V gives CDR1 SEHNR, CDR2 FQNEAQ (reference sequence). This CDR3 is 14 amino acids long. The CDR3 region is CASSLGRGDEKLFF. The CDR3 nucleotides read TGTGCCAGCAGCTTAGGCAGGGGGGATGAAAAACTGTTTTTT.

The chain employs TRBV29-1 and TRBJ1-4; D not certain. V gave up 7 bases and J gave up 3 bases, with 9 bases separating them. Germline V gene data show CDR1 as SQVTM and CDR2 as ANQGSEA. This CDR3 region has 12 residues. CDR3 protein: CSAGRANEKLFF. CDR3 DNA: TGCAGCGCAGGACGGGCTAATGAAAAACTGTTTTTT.

The V and J genes are TRBV18 and TRBJ2-7; 7 bases fit TRBD2. J lost 3 bases, V lost 8 bases, and 22 bases had no gene match. The CDR3 is 18 residues long. Germline loops: CDR1 KGHSH, CDR2 LQKENI. The CDR3 nucleotides are TGTGCCAGCCCCCAATCCTCATCGGCGGGGGTACTGATCTACGAGCAGTACGTC. It yields the protein CASPQSSSAGVLIYEQYV.

This clone was counted a few times. V usage is TRBV20-1 and J usage is TRBJ2-3; TRBD2 agrees at 12 bases. Losses at the gene ends were 3 bases for V and 8 bases for J; bases not matched to a gene: 9. Germline CDR1 and CDR2: DFQATT and SNEGSKA (reference sequence). CDR3 size: 15 residues. As DNA, the CDR3 is TGCAGTGCTAGTGCCGGACTAGCGGGGTTAGGTACGCAGTATTTT. Protein sequence: CSASAGLAGLGTQYF.

This chain joins TRBV11-3 and TRBJ2-3; no clear D. This CDR3 comprises 14 residues. V was shortened by 0 bases and J by 1 base, with 5 bases between the two germline ends. Germline V gives CDR1 SGHNT, CDR2 YENEEA. CDR3 bases: TGTGCCAGCAGCTTAGAACCGGGCACAGATACGCAGTATTTT. Its translation: CASSLEPGTDTQYF.

The CDR3 DNA reads TGTGCCAGCAGCCGGGACAGGGTATCCTACGAGCAGTACGTC. This sequence encodes CASSRDRVSYEQYV. This sequence joins TRBV6-2 or TRBV6-3 and TRBJ2-7, with TRBD1 identical over 9 bases. The germline V gene has CDR1 MNHEY and CDR2 SVGEGT. This CDR3 has 14 amino acids. The trim removed 6 bases at V and 1 base at J, leaving 4 bases unmatched.

This chain joins TRBV19 and TRBJ1-4; D possibly corresponds to TRBD1 (5 bases). The CDR3 has 16 amino acids. Trimming left V 5 bases short and J 0 bases short, with 13 bases between. Germline CDR1 and CDR2: LNHDA and SQIVND (reference sequence). CDR3 coding DNA: TGTGCCAGTAGTTTATACCAGGGTACAACTAATGAAAAACTGTTTTTT. Translation: CASSLYQGTTNEKLFF.

The J gene is TRBJ1-5, the V gene TRBV7-2, with TRBD1 identical over 10 bases. V was clipped by 6 bases and J by 8 bases; unmatched bases: 10. The CDR3 is 15 amino acids. Germline V CDR1 and CDR2: SGHTA, FQGNSA. The DNA of the CDR3 is TGTGCCAGCAGAGGGACAGGGGCACGGGGGGAGCCCCAGCATTTT. The encoded protein is CASRGTGARGEPQHF. The full variable domain, its missing parts supplied by reference TRBV7-2 and TRBJ1-5, is GAGVSQSPSNKVTEKGKDVELRCDPISGHTALYWYRQSLGQGLEFLIYFQGNSAPDKSGLPSDRFSAERTGGSVSTLTIQRTQQEDSAVYLCASRGTGARGEPQHFGDGTRLSIL.

The rearrangement uses TRBV25-1 and TRBJ2-5; D may be TRBD2 (6 bases). CDR1 MGHDK and CDR2 SYGVNS come from the germline V gene. The V gene lost 6 bases and the J gene lost 4 bases, with 15 bases spanning the gap. The CDR3 is 14 amino acids. This chain's CDR3 is CASRDDRGAETQYF. CDR3 nucleotide sequence: TGTGCCAGCAGGGACGACCGCGGGGCAGAGACCCAGTACTTC. Complete variable domain (other parts from reference TRBV25-1 and TRBJ2-5): EADIYQTPRYLVIGTGKKITLECSQTMGHDKMYWYQQDPGMELHLIHYSYGVNSTEKGDLSSESTVSRIRTEHFPLTLESARPSHTSQYLCASRDDRGAETQYFGPGTRLLVL.

This chain uses TRBV7-3 with TRBJ2-1; TRBD2 matches 10 bases. Losses at the gene ends were 5 bases for V and 8 bases for J; bases not matched to a gene: 9. CDR3 size: 15 residues. In germline, CDR1 is SGHTA, CDR2 FQGTGA. CDR3 residues: CASSVSSGGMYEQFF. CDR3 sequence (DNA): TGTGCCAGCAGCGTGTCTAGCGGGGGTATGTATGAGCAGTTCTTC.

The chain carries TRBV9 and TRBJ2-2; TRBD2 matches 7 bases. Looked up from germline, CDR1 is SGDLS and CDR2 is YYNGEE. Losses at the gene ends were 3 bases for V and 1 base for J; bases not matched to a gene: 6. This CDR3 contains 16 residues. The CDR3 nucleotides are TGTGCCAGCAGCGCCGTACGCGGGGGGAACACCGGGGAGCTGTTTTTT. It translates to CASSAVRGGNTGELFF.

This clone came up a few times. The rearrangement uses TRBV19 and TRBJ1-5; TRBD1 aligns across 7 bases. Trimming removed 6 bases from V and 9 bases from J; junction bases left unmatched: 5. CDR3 size: 12 residues. Germline CDR1 reads LNHDA; CDR2 reads SQIVND (reference sequence). The CDR3: CASREAGGPQHF. CDR3 bases: TGTGCCAGTAGAGAGGCAGGGGGGCCCCAGCATTTT.

This sequence joins TRBV10-3 and TRBJ2-7, with D maybe TRBD2 (5 bases). The CDR3 contains 11 residues. V lost 6 bases to trimming and J lost 3 bases, with 6 bases between them. In germline, CDR1 is ENHRY, CDR2 SYGVKD. This CDR3 reads CAISAGYEQYV. The CDR3 nucleotides are TGTGCCATCAGCGCGGGCTACGAGCAGTACGTC.

J is TRBJ1-2 and V is TRBV24-1; D possibly corresponds to TRBD1 (6 bases). The germline V and J ends were trimmed by 6 bases and 8 bases, with 12 bases remaining between them. Germline loops: CDR1 KGHDR, CDR2 SFDVKD. The CDR3 has 12 amino acids. CDR3 in DNA: TGTGCCACCAGTACAGGGACCAGCGGCTACACCTTC. The encoded protein is CATSTGTSGYTF.

The genes are TRBV4-2 and TRBJ1-4; no reliable D call. Germline values: CDR1 LGHNA, CDR2 YNFKEQ. The V end was cut by 0 bases, the J end by 4 bases, with 12 bases between. The CDR3 has 16 amino acids. The CDR3 here is CASSQDRRAGNEKLFF. CDR3 in DNA: TGTGCCAGCAGCCAAGATAGGCGGGCCGGTAATGAAAAACTGTTTTTT.

This clone came up a few times. The rearrangement joins TRBV2 to TRBJ1-6; D not resolved. The CDR3 sequence is 17 residues long. Germline CDR1 is SNHLY and CDR2 is FYNNEI. Deletions cut 5 bases from V and 0 bases from J, with 14 bases between. CDR3 region: CASSSGRPSSYNSPLHF. The CDR3 nucleotides read TGTGCCAGCAGTTCCGGACGGCCGAGCTCCTATAATTCACCCCTCCACTTT.

This clone was found a few times. The V gene is TRBV3-1 (or the pseudogene TRBV3-2), the J gene TRBJ2-2, with 9 positions matching TRBD1. Unmatched junction bases numbered 11, after V lost 4 bases and J lost 2 bases. The CDR3 loop spans 18 amino acids. CDR1 is LGHDT, CDR2 YNNKEL, per germline (reference sequence). DNA of the CDR3: TGTGCCAGCAGCCCGACAGGGGGGAGCGGGGCCAACACCGGGGAGCTGTTTTTT. It translates to CASSPTGGSGANTGELFF.

The chain is built from TRBV5-1 and TRBJ2-3; 9 nucleotides agree with TRBD2. The germline CDR1 and CDR2 sequences are SGHRS and YFSETQ. The CDR3 covers 15 residues. Losses at the gene ends were 4 bases for V and 5 bases for J; bases not matched to a gene: 8. The CDR3 DNA reads TGCGCCAGCAGCACCCGCGGGGGGGCAAAAGATACGCAGTATTTT. Its translation is CASSTRGGAKDTQYF.